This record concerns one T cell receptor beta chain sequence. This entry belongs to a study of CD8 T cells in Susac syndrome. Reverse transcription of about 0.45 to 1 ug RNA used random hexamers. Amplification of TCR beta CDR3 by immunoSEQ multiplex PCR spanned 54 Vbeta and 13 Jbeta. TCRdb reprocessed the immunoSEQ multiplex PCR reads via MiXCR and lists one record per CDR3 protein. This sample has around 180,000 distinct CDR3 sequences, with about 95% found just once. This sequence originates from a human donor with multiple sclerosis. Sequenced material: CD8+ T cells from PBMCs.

The CDR3 DNA sequence: TGTGCCAGCAGCGCGGCAGGTGGCCCAGATACGCAGTATTTT. This gives the protein CASSAAGGPDTQYF. V usage is TRBV9 and J usage is TRBJ2-3; D call uncertain. CDR1 and CDR2 from the germline V gene are SGDLS and YYNGEE. Trimming stripped 3 bases from V and 4 bases from J, with 12 bases between. The CDR3 extends over 14 amino acids.